This entry features one T cell receptor (beta chain) sequence. Produced via immunoSEQ multiplex PCR; TCRdb's table is partial and in-frame only. Of roughly 180,000 clones listed, approximately 80% are singletons. These data belong to a study of blood T cell repertoires in COVID-19. Participant ages covered about 18 to 89 years across around 25 US areas. Cohorts were based on clinical histories the participants reported. The V gene lost 4 bases and the J gene lost 5 bases, with 12 bases spanning the gap. This CDR3 spans 14 amino acids. Germline CDR1 reads SEHNR; CDR2 reads FQNEAQ (reference sequence). This chain uses TRBV7-9 with TRBJ2-1; D is uncertain. This clonotype was obtained from a man aged 55 to 70 who had been exposed to COVID-19. Specimen: PBMCs or T cells enriched from blood (not recorded which). CDR3 protein: CASSSDHRDNEQFF. CDR3 nucleotides: TGTGCCAGCAGCTCAGACCACCGGGACAATGAGCAGTTCTTC.